Listed here is a single TCR beta chain. The sample comes from a study of T cells in Graves' hyperthyroidism and ophthalmopathy. Amplified regions were TCR beta CDR3 sequences from RNA transcripts. The TCR CDR3 first-round RT-PCR relied on the HTBI primer set. TCRdb recomputed calls from the multiplex PCR reads with MiXCR, one row per CDR3 protein. This repertoire shows fewer than 750,000 distinct CDR3 sequences, about 15% found once; its top ten account for 4.3%. The V and J ends lost 3 bases and 7 bases respectively, with 19 bases between them. This CDR3 is 15 amino acids long. This TCR came from a woman aged 40 to 50 with Graves' ophthalmopathy. Source material: blood. The V call is TRBV12-3 or TRBV12-4, the J call TRBJ2-7; unclear D gene. The CDR3 protein is CASSFSKDLVSEQYF. DNA of the CDR3: TGTGCCAGCAGTTTTAGTAAGGATTTGGTGTCAGAGCAGTACTTC.